Following are 27 T cell receptor beta chains from one sample sequenced in a study of blood T cells in healthy people across ages. Sample-barcoded 5' priming and a J-beta primer mix drove a second PCR of about 6 to 12 cycles. TCRdb reprocessed the 5' RACE reads via MiXCR and lists one record per CDR3 protein. The sample has under 1,000,000 distinct CDR3 sequences; 46% are singletons. Sequencing was done on a sample of blood. Receptors originate from an elderly man in good health.

In its sample, this clonotype was seen a few times. The CDR3: CASSLSYGSKYEQYF. CDR3 nucleotide sequence: TGTGCCAGCAGTTTATCTTACGGGAGTAAGTACGAGCAGTACTTC. This chain links TRBV27 with TRBJ2-7; tentatively, D is TRBD2 (6 bases). This CDR3 has 15 amino acids. V was pared by 0 bases and J by 4 bases, with 13 bases between. The germline V gene has CDR1 MNHEY and CDR2 SMNVEV (reference sequence).

V is TRBV29-1 and J is TRBJ1-1, with D hard to call. Germline CDR1 and CDR2: SQVTM and ANQGSEA. V was pared by 3 bases and J by 5 bases, with 10 bases between. CDR3 length: 12 residues. The CDR3 sequence is CSVDGPGTEAFF. The CDR3 coding sequence is TGCAGCGTTGACGGACCTGGGACTGAAGCTTTCTTT.

V usage is TRBV28 and J usage is TRBJ2-6; D is uncertain. Trimming stripped 1 base from V and 0 bases from J, with 7 bases between. CDR1 is MDHEN, CDR2 SYDVKM, per germline. This CDR3 spans 16 amino acids. Here the CDR3 DNA reads TGTGCCAGCAGTTTATCCCCCCGCTCTGGGGCCAACGTCCTGACTTTC. Translating it yields CASSLSPRSGANVLTF.

On this clonotype itself: Given a much more abundant clone one base away, this may be a read error. The gene calls are TRBV27 and TRBJ2-3; possibly TRBD2 for D (6 bases). CDR3 size: 15 residues. CDR1 MNHEY and CDR2 SMNVEV come from the germline V gene (reference sequence). The V gene lost 8 bases and the J gene lost 5 bases, with 20 bases spanning the gap. CDR3 in amino acids: CASPPRREEVDTQYF. CDR3 sequence (DNA): TGTGCCAGCCCCCCGAGGAGGGAGGAGGTAGATACGCAGTATTTT.

V is TRBV7-3 and J is TRBJ2-1; a possible D gene is TRBD2 (6 bases). V was shortened by 5 bases and J by 9 bases, with 17 bases between the two germline ends. This CDR3 has 14 amino acids. Germline values: CDR1 SGHTA, CDR2 FQGTGA. The CDR3 bases are TGTGCCAGCAGCGTATCCGGAGGGCCGGTTGAGCAGTTCTTC. It encodes CASSVSGGPVEQFF.

V is TRBV29-1 and J is TRBJ2-7; 7 nucleotides match TRBD1. V was clipped by 4 bases and J by 2 bases; unmatched bases: 2. The CDR3 runs to 12 residues. The germline CDR1 and CDR2 sequences are SQVTM and ANQGSEA. In nucleotides, the CDR3 is TGCAGCGTTGTAACAGGGGCCTACGAGCAGTACTTC. Translated: CSVVTGAYEQYF.

The rearrangement links TRBV21-1 to TRBJ2-7; TRBD2 is the table's D call, not checked against the DNA. TRBV21-1 has pseudogene status. The CDR3 consists of 16 residues. The CDR3 spells CACSKGTSGRAYEQYF. CDR3 coding DNA: TGTGCCTGCAGCAAGGGGACTAGCGGGAGGGCCTACGAGCAGTACTTC.

This clonotype was observed a handful of times. The J gene is TRBJ2-1, the V gene TRBV29-1; 10 positions agree with TRBD2. V dropped 1 base and J dropped 9; count of bases not matched to a gene: 21. Germline V gives CDR1 SQVTM, CDR2 ANQGSEA. This CDR3 has 19 amino acids. The CDR3 is CSVEGRAFSGRPGDSEQFF. The CDR3 region has the DNA TGCAGCGTTGAAGGGCGGGCGTTTAGCGGGAGGCCTGGGGATAGTGAGCAGTTCTTC.

This chain uses TRBV20-1 with TRBJ2-5; D may correspond to TRBD1 or TRBD2 (5 bases each). This CDR3 contains 15 residues. V dropped 3 bases and J dropped 5 bases, with 19 bases sitting between them. CDR1 and CDR2 from the germline V gene are DFQATT and SNEGSKA (reference sequence). CDR3 sequence: CSASNMQGRGETQYF. The CDR3 region has the DNA TGCAGTGCTAGCAACATGCAGGGACGAGGGGAGACCCAGTACTTC.

This clonotype has only a few counts. This CDR3 reads CSVEEAAGVGANVLTF. The DNA of the CDR3 is TGCAGCGTTGAAGAGGCGGCAGGGGTAGGGGCCAACGTCCTGACTTTC. V and J are TRBV29-1 and TRBJ2-6; D is possibly TRBD1 (6 bases). Germline assignment: CDR1 SQVTM and CDR2 ANQGSEA. This CDR3 contains 16 residues. Trimming removed 0 bases from V and 4 bases from J, with 13 bases in between.

This chain connects TRBV5-5 to TRBJ2-2, with a possible D match to TRBD2 (5 bases). The V gene's germline CDR1 is SGHKS and CDR2 YYEKEE (reference sequence). The CDR3 consists of 14 residues. Trimming pared 3 bases from V and 6 bases from J, leaving 12 bases between. CDR3 loop: CASSWTEVAGELFF. Written as DNA, the CDR3 is TGTGCCAGCAGCTGGACGGAGGTCGCCGGGGAGCTGTTTTTT.

In this sample, this clonotype turned up many times. The J gene is TRBJ2-5, the V gene TRBV5-1, with TRBD2 matching 7 bases. V shed 2 bases, J shed 2 bases, and the junction held 0 bases outside the gene matches. Germline CDR1 is SGHRS and CDR2 is YFSETQ. The CDR3 contains 13 residues. CDR3 residues: CASSFGGQETQYF. CDR3 DNA: TGCGCCAGCAGCTTCGGGGGGCAAGAGACCCAGTACTTC.

The sample holds many counts of this clonotype. V is TRBV3-1 and J is TRBJ2-5; 11 bases are a match to TRBD2. Looked up from germline, CDR1 is LGHDT and CDR2 is YNNKEL (reference sequence). This CDR3 is 15 amino acids long. The V gene end was trimmed by 4 bases and the J gene end by 7 bases; junction bases not matched to a gene: 8. The CDR3 region is CASSLLLAGGTTQYF. CDR3 bases: TGTGCCAGCAGCCTCCTCTTAGCGGGAGGGACGACCCAGTACTTC.

This clonotype was picked up a small number of times. This sequence joins TRBV7-6 and TRBJ2-1; 14 nucleotides line up with TRBD2. The V gene end was trimmed by 1 base and the J gene end by 3 bases; junction bases not matched to a gene: 14. The V gene's germline CDR1 is SGHVS and CDR2 FNYEAQ. CDR3 length: 21 residues. DNA for the CDR3: TGTGCCAGCAGCTTAGTTACGGTAGGGACTAGCGGGAGCGTTTACTACAATGAGCAGTTCTTC. Protein: CASSLVTVGTSGSVYYNEQFF.

This clonotype was counted between two and nine times. The chain employs TRBV6-1 and TRBJ1-4; D remains ambiguous. The CDR3 runs to 18 residues. V gave up 5 bases and J gave up 0 bases, with 19 bases separating them. Germline V gene data show CDR1 as MNHNS and CDR2 as SASEGT. This CDR3 is CASSPRHKSSATNEKLFF. In DNA form, the CDR3 reads TGTGCCAGCAGTCCCCGACATAAGTCAAGTGCAACTAATGAAAAACTGTTTTTT.

This clonotype showed up many times. This chain joins TRBV12-3 or TRBV12-4 and TRBJ2-4, with D perhaps being TRBD1 or TRBD2 (5 bases each). V was trimmed by 1 base and J by 0 bases, leaving 10 bases between them. CDR3 size: 16 residues. CDR3 region: CASSLVPGTAKNIQYF. CDR3 sequence (DNA): TGTGCCAGCAGTTTAGTTCCTGGGACAGCCAAAAACATTCAGTACTTC.

Concerning this clonotype: Since a much larger clone is just one base distant, this may be a read error. The genes are TRBV2 and TRBJ2-1; D remains ambiguous. Germline V CDR1 and CDR2: SNHLY, FYNNEI. CDR3 length equals 14 residues. V gave up 4 bases and J gave up 10 bases, with 17 bases separating them. The CDR3 protein is CASSGWRKTYEQFF. The CDR3 DNA is TGTGCCAGCAGTGGGTGGCGAAAGACCTACGAGCAGTTCTTC.

This chain uses TRBV3-1 with TRBJ1-2; D call uncertain. CDR1 and CDR2 from the germline V gene are LGHDT and YNNKEL (reference sequence). The CDR3 consists of 12 residues. V lost 4 bases and J lost 6, with 9 bases in between. Here the CDR3 reads CASSRAVDGYTF. CDR3 coding DNA: TGTGCCAGCAGCCGAGCAGTGGATGGCTACACCTTC. Supplemented by reference TRBV3-1 and TRBJ1-2, the full variable domain reads DTAVSQTPKYLVTQMGNDKSIKCEQNLGHDTMYWYKQDSKKFLKIMFSYNNKELIINETVPNRFSPKSPDKAHLNLHINSLELGDSAVYFCASSRAVDGYTFGSGTRLTVV.

V is TRBV6-1 and J is TRBJ2-5; no clear D. The tail of the sequence fits TRBJ2-7 better, so the J call may be wrong. The CDR3 contains 15 residues. Germline-derived CDR1 and CDR2 are MNHNS and SASEGT. The DNA of the CDR3 is TGTGCCAGCAGTGAAATACCTGCCAGCGAAGGCGAGCAGTACTTC. Protein: CASSEIPASEGEQYF.

The chain employs TRBV29-1 and TRBJ2-1; maybe TRBD2 (5 bases). Germline CDR1 is SQVTM and CDR2 is ANQGSEA. Trimming removed 6 bases from V and 4 bases from J, with 10 bases in between. The CDR3 has 12 residues. CDR3 region: CSVGGGYNEQFF. For the CDR3, the DNA is TGCAGCGTCGGCGGAGGATACAATGAGCAGTTCTTC.

The rearrangement joins TRBV12-3 or TRBV12-4 to TRBJ2-7; maybe TRBD2 (5 bases). Trimming shortened V by 5 bases and J by 10 bases, and 30 bases separated the two germline ends. The CDR3 runs 17 residues. The CDR3 DNA reads TGTGCCAGCAGTCCTCGACGAGCGGTAGCAGAAAAAGAGACTCAGTACTTC. Its protein is CASSPRRAVAEKETQYF.

The chain links TRBV27 to TRBJ2-5; TRBD1 is a possible D gene (6 bases). This CDR3 is built from 14 residues. Trimming shortened V by 4 bases and J by 7 bases, and 16 bases separated the two germline ends. The germline gives CDR1 MNHEY, CDR2 SMNVEV (reference sequence). CDR3 amino acids: CASSSWTEAGTQYF. The DNA of the CDR3 is TGTGCCAGCAGTTCCTGGACAGAGGCAGGGACCCAGTACTTC.

The table lists this clonotype with a few counts. The chain has TRBV7-8 and TRBJ2-5; tentatively, D is TRBD1 (5 bases). The assigned J gene may be wrong: the sequence end matches TRBJ2-7 better. In germline, CDR1 is SGHVS, CDR2 FQNEAQ. There are 14 residues in the CDR3. The CDR3 DNA follows: TGTGCCAGCAGCTTAGCTACCAGGGCCCACGAGCAGTACTTC. Protein: CASSLATRAHEQYF.

In this sample, this clonotype turned up a few times. The chain combines TRBV7-3 with TRBJ2-1; TRBD2 agrees at 9 bases. Germline V lookup: CDR1 SGHTA, CDR2 FQGTGA. The J segment lost 10 bases and the V segment lost 5 bases, leaving 21 bases of the junction unmatched. This CDR3 has 18 amino acids. CDR3 DNA sequence: TGTGCCAGCAGCCCCTCTGGGGTAGCGGGAGCTACCCCGGGGGAGCAGTTCTTC. Amino acid sequence: CASSPSGVAGATPGEQFF.

This clonotype was counted between two and nine times. The V gene is TRBV5-1, the J gene TRBJ2-3, with 7 bases that match TRBD1. Germline V gene lookup returns CDR1 SGHRS and CDR2 YFSETQ. With V trimmed by 0 bases and J by 2 bases, 6 bases remained unmatched. CDR3 length: 16 residues. The CDR3, as DNA: TGCGCCAGCAGCTTGGGGGGACAGCCGTCCACAGATACGCAGTATTTT. As protein: CASSLGGQPSTDTQYF. The entire variable domain, with the rest obtained from reference TRBV5-1 and TRBJ2-3, is as follows: KAGVTQTPRYLIKTRGQQVTLSCSPISGHRSVSWYQQTPGQGLQFLFEYFSETQRNKGNFPGRFSGRQFSNSRSEMNVSTLELGDSALYLCASSLGGQPSTDTQYFGPGTRLTVL.

The V gene is TRBV5-5, the J gene TRBJ2-7; tentatively, D is TRBD1 (5 bases). CDR3 length: 14 amino acids. CDR1 and CDR2 (germline): SGHKS, YYEKEE (reference sequence). Trimming cost V 2 bases and J 6 bases, with 15 bases left between them. In DNA form, the CDR3 reads TGTGCCAGCAGCTTCGACAGTTCTTCTCGCGAGCAGTACTTC. Its translation: CASSFDSSSREQYF.

V usage is TRBV5-1 and J usage is TRBJ2-5; 12 nucleotides align to TRBD1. This CDR3 has 16 residues. V lost 3 bases and J lost 3; bases outside the gene matches: 6. Germline lookup yields CDR1 SGHRS and CDR2 YFSETQ. The CDR3 is CASSSGDRGREETQYF. CDR3 DNA sequence: TGCGCCAGCAGCTCGGGGGACAGGGGGCGCGAAGAGACCCAGTACTTC.